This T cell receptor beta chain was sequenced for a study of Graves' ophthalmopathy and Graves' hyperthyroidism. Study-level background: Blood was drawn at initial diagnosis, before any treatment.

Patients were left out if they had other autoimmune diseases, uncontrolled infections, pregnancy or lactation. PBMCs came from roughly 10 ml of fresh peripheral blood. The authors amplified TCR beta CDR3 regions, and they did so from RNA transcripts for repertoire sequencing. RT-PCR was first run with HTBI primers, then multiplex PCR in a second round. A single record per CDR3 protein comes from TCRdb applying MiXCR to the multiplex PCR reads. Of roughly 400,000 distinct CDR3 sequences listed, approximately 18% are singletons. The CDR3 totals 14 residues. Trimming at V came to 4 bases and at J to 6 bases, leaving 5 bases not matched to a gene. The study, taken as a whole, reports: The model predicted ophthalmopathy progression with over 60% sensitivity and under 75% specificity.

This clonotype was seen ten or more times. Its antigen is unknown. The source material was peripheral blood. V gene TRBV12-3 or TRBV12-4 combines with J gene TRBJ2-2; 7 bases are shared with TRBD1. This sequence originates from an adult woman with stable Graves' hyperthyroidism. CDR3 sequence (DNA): TGTGCCAGCAGTTCCCTGACAGGGTCCGGGGAGCTGTTTTTT. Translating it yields CASSSLTGSGELFF.